This T cell receptor (beta chain) emerged from a study of shared clonotypes between healthy human individuals. Germline CDR1 reads SGDLS; CDR2 reads YYNGEE. The V end was cut by 0 bases, the J end by 3 bases, with 18 bases between. The CDR3 extends over 17 amino acids. The naive CD8 fraction comprised CD45RO-negative cells positively selected for CCR7 and excluded terminally differentiated effector memory CD45RA+ cells. Using immunoSEQ multiplex PCR, the repertoire was profiled, and TCRdb retains in-frame clones only, with some absent. The sample records a few million clones, around 93% being singletons.

Material: naive CD8+ T cells from PBMCs. The TCR sequence derives from a man younger than 35 in good health. Some clones in this sample may be carry-over from other donors' samples. The J gene is TRBJ1-2, the V gene TRBV9; D not certain. CDR3 region: CASSVASGRAPDYGYTF. As DNA, the CDR3 is TGTGCCAGCAGCGTAGCTAGTGGCCGCGCCCCGGACTATGGCTACACCTTC.